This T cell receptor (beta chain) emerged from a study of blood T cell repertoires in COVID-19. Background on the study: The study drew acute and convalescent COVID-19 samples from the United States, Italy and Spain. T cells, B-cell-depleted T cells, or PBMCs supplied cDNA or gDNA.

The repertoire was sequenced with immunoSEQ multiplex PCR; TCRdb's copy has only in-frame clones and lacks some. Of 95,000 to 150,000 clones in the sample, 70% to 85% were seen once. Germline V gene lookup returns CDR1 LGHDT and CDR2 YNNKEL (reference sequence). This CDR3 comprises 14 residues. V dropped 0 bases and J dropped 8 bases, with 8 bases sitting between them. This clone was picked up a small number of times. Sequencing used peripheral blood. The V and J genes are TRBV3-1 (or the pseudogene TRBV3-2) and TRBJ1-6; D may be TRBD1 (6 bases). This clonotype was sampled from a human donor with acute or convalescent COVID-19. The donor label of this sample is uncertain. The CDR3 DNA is TGTGCCAGCAGCCAAGATGCAGGGGATTCACCCCTCCACTTT. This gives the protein CASSQDAGDSPLHF.